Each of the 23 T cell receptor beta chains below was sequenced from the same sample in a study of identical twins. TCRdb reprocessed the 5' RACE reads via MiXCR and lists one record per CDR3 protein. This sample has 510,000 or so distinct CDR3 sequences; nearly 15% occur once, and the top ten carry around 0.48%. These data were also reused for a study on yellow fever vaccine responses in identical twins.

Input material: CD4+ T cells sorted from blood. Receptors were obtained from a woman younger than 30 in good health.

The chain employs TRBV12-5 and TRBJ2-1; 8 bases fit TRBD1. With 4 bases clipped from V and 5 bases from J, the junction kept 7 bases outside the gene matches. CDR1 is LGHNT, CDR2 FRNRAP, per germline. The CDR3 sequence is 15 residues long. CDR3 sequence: CASGSDRVSNNEQFF. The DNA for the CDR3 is TGTGCTAGTGGTTCGGACAGGGTTTCCAACAATGAGCAGTTCTTC.

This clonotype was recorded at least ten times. The CDR3 region has the DNA TGTGCCAGCAGAAGAACCGGGACAGGGAACACTGAAGCTTTCTTT. Amino acids: CASRRTGTGNTEAFF. V gene TRBV28 combines with J gene TRBJ1-1, with 8 bases fitting TRBD1. This CDR3 is built from 15 residues. Germline CDR1 MDHEN, CDR2 SYDVKM. V lost 6 bases and J lost 1; bases outside the gene matches: 7.

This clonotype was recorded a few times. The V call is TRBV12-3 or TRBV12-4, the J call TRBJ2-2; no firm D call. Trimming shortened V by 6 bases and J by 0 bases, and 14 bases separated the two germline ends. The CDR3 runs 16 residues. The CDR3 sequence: CASSSPKWSNTGELFF. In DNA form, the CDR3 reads TGTGCCAGCAGCTCCCCTAAATGGTCGAACACCGGGGAGCTGTTTTTT.

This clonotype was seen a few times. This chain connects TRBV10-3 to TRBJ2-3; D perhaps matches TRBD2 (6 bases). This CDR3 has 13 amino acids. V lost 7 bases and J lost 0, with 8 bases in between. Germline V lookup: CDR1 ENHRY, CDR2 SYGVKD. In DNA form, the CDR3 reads TGTGCCATCACAGGGACTAGCACAGATACGCAGTATTTT. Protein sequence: CAITGTSTDTQYF.

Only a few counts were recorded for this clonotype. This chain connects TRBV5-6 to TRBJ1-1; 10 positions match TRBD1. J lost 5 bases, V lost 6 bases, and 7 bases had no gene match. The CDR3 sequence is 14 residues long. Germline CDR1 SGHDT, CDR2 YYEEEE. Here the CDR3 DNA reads TGTGCCAGCATCCGACAGGGGGCAAAGACTGAAGCTTTCTTT. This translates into CASIRQGAKTEAFF.

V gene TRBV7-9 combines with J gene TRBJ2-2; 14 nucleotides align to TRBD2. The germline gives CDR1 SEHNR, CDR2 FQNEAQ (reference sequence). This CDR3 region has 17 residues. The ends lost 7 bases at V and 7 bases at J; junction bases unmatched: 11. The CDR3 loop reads CASNNPGLAGVSGELFF. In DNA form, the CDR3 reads TGTGCCAGCAACAACCCGGGACTAGCGGGAGTTAGCGGGGAGCTGTTTTTT.

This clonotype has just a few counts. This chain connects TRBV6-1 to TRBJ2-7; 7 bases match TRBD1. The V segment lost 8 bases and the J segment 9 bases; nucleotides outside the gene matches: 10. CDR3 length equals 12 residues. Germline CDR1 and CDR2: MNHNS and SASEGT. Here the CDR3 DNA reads TGTGCCAGCGGCGGACAGGCTCTAGGGCAGTACTTC. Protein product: CASGGQALGQYF.

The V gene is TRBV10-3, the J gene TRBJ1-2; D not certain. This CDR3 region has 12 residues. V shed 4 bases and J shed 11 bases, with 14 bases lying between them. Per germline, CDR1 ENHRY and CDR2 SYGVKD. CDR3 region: CAISAQRVEYTF. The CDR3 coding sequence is TGTGCCATCAGTGCCCAGAGGGTTGAGTACACCTTC.

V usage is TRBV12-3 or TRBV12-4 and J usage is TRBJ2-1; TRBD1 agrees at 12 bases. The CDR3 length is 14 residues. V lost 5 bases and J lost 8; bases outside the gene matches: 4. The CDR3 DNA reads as TGTGCCAGCAGTCCGGGACAGGGGGCTTATGAGCAGTTCTTC. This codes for CASSPGQGAYEQFF.

In DNA, the CDR3 is TGCAGCGTTGAAAACAGGGGAGCTGGGGCCAACGTCCTGACTTTC. It is translated as CSVENRGAGANVLTF. The chain recombines TRBV29-1 with TRBJ2-6; 7 nucleotides agree with TRBD1. Germline V gives CDR1 SQVTM, CDR2 ANQGSEA. The junction had 3 bases not matched to a gene; V was cut back by 2 bases and J by 2 bases. The CDR3 runs to 15 residues.

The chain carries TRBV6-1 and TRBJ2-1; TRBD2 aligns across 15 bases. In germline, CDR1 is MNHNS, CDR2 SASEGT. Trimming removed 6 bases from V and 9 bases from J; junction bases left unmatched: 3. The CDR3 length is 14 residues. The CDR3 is CASRAGLAGGEQFF. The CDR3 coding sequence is TGTGCCAGCAGGGCGGGACTAGCGGGAGGTGAGCAGTTCTTC.

CDR3 residues: CAAGGRALTGELFF. The CDR3 DNA is TGTGCCGCGGGCGGGAGAGCTCTGACCGGGGAGCTGTTTTTT. The J gene is TRBJ2-2, the V gene TRBV7-7; 7 bases are a match to TRBD2. V lost 11 bases and J lost 5; bases outside the gene matches: 11. The CDR3 consists of 14 residues. Germline values: CDR1 SSHAT, CDR2 FNYEAQ (reference sequence). The whole variable domain, remainder taken from reference TRBV7-7 and TRBJ2-2, is GAGVSQSPRYKVTKRGQDVTLRCDPISSHATLYWYQQALGQGPEFLTYFNYEAQPDKSGLPSDRFSAERPEGSISTLTIQRTEQRDSAMYRCAAGGRALTGELFFGEGSRLTVL.

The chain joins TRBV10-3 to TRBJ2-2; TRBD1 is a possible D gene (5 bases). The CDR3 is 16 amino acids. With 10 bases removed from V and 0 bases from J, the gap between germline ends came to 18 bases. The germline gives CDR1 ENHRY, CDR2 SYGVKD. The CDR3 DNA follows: TGTGCCACCACGCCCTCTGGGGCCCCGAACACCGGGGAGCTGTTTTTT. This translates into CATTPSGAPNTGELFF.

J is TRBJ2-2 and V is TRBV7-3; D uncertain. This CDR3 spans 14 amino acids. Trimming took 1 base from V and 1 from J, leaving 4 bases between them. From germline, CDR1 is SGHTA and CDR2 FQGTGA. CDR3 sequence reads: CASSLSKNTGELFF. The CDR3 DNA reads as TGTGCCAGCAGCTTAAGCAAGAACACCGGGGAGCTGTTTTTT.

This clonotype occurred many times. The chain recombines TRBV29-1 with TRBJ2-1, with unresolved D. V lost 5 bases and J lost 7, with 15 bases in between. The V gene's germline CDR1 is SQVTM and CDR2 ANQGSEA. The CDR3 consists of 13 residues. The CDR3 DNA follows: TGCAGCGTTCCCCGAAAGATGGGAAATGAGCAGTTCTTC. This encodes CSVPRKMGNEQFF.

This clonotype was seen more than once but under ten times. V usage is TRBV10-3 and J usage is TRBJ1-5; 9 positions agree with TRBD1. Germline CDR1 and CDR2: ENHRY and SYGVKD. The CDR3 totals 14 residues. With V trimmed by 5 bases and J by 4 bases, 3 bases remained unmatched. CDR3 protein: CAISPDRGNQPQHF. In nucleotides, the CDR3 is TGTGCCATCAGTCCTGACAGGGGGAATCAGCCCCAGCATTTT.

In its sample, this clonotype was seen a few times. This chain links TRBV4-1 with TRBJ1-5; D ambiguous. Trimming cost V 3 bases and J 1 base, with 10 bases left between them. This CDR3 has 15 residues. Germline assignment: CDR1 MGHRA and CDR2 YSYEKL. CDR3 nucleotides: TGCGCCAGCAGCCATCCATTTCGGAGCAATCAGCCCCAGCATTTT. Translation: CASSHPFRSNQPQHF.

CDR3 in amino acids: CASSQTGLASYEQYF. DNA for the CDR3: TGCGCCAGCAGCCAAACGGGACTAGCGAGCTACGAGCAGTACTTC. The chain links TRBV4-1 to TRBJ2-7; TRBD2 matches 10 bases. The CDR3 is 15 amino acids. From germline, CDR1 is MGHRA and CDR2 YSYEKL. With 2 bases clipped from V and 3 bases from J, the junction kept 4 bases outside the gene matches.

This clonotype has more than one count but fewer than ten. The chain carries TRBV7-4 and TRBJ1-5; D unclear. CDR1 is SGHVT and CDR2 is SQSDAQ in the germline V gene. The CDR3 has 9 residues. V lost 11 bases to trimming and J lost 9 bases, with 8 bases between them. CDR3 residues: CAPRMPQHF. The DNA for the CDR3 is TGTGCCCCCAGGATGCCCCAGCATTTT.

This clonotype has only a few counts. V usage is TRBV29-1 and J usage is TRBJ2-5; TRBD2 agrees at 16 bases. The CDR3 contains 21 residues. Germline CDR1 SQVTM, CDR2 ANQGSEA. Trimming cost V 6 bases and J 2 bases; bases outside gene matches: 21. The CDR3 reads CSVYSPGTSGRASGRQETQYF. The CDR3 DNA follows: TGCAGCGTGTACAGTCCCGGGACTAGCGGGAGGGCCTCGGGCCGACAAGAGACCCAGTACTTC.

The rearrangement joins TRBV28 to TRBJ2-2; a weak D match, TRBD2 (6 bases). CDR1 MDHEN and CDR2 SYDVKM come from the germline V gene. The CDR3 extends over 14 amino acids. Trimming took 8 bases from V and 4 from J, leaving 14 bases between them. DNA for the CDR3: TGTGCCAGCTTTCCAGGGACTTCCACCGGGGAGCTGTTTTTT. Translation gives CASFPGTSTGELFF.

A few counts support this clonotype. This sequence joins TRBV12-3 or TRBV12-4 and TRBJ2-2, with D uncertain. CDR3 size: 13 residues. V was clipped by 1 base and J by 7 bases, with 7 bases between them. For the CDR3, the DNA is TGTGCCAGCAGTTTAGGGGTCGACGGGGAGCTGTTTTTT. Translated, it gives CASSLGVDGELFF.

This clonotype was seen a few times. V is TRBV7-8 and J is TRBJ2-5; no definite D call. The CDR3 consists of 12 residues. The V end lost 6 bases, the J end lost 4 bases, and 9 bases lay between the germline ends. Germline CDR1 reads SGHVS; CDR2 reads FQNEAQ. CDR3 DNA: TGTGCCAGCAGTTACGTGGGAGAGACCCAGTACTTC. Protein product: CASSYVGETQYF.